These 23 T cell receptor beta chains were sequenced from one sample in a study of T cell clonality in common variable immunodeficiency. What these receptors recognize is not known. Some clones are missing from TCRdb's copy, which holds only in-frame ones; the method was immunoSEQ multiplex PCR. The specimen has more than 20,000 clones, none found just once. Regarding the study as a whole: In common variable immunodeficiency, TCR beta chains reportedly carried fewer deletions and N-nucleotide insertions.

Sequences were obtained from peripheral blood mononuclear cells. These receptors were taken from a human donor with common variable immunodeficiency.

To note about this clone: The read finishes 3 residues shy of the CDR3 end, and the germline J gene is used to complete it. The V call is TRBV7-2, the J call TRBJ2-4, with 13 nucleotides matching TRBD2. The CDR3 sequence is 15 residues long. Germline V gene data show CDR1 as SGHTA and CDR2 as FQGNSA. The CDR3 bases that were read are TGTGCCAGCAGCTTAGCCGGGACTAGCGGGATGGTT. This gives the protein CASSLAGTSGMV. The full-length CDR3 reads as CASSLAGTSGMVQYF. Using reference TRBV7-2 and TRBJ2-4 for the parts outside the CDR3, the full variable domain is GAGVSQSPSNKVTEKGKDVELRCDPISGHTALYWYRQSLGQGLEFLIYFQGNSAPDKSGLPSDRFSAERTGGSVSTLTIQRTQQEDSAVYLCASSLAGTSGMVQYFGAGTRLSVL.

This clone was detected many times. The read ends 3 residues shy of where the CDR3 ends; the end is completed using the germline J gene. The gene calls are TRBV30 and TRBJ1-2; no reliable D call. Germline V gives CDR1 GTSNPN, CDR2 SVGIG (reference sequence). V lost 3 bases, J lost 3 bases, and 11 bases lay in between. This CDR3 contains 13 residues. The covered CDR3 bases are TGTGCCTGGAGACCTACTGCGGACTATGGC. It is translated as CAWRPTADYG. The entire CDR3 reads CAWRPTADYGYTF.

In its sample, this clone was seen many times. The CDR3 end is not reached by the read, which stops 3 residues before it; the germline J gene fills it in. The rearrangement uses TRBV5-1 and TRBJ2-3; a weak D match, TRBD1 (6 bases). Trimming removed 4 bases from V and 2 bases from J, with 17 bases in between. The CDR3 is 16 residues long. Looked up from germline, CDR1 is SGHRS and CDR2 is YFSETQ. The part of the CDR3 DNA that was read is TGCGCCAGCAGCGCCGCTGGGGACACTATCACAGATACG. Its translation: CASSAAGDTITDT. The whole CDR3 sequence is CASSAAGDTITDTQYF. Variable domain in full (rest from reference TRBV5-1 and TRBJ2-3): KAGVTQTPRYLIKTRGQQVTLSCSPISGHRSVSWYQQTPGQGLQFLFEYFSETQRNKGNFPGRFSGRQFSNSRSEMNVSTLELGDSALYLCASSAAGDTITDTQYFGPGTRLTVL.

This clone was observed at least ten times. The read terminates 3 residues ahead of where the CDR3 ends, so the germline J gene completes it. The V and J genes are TRBV5-6 and TRBJ2-7; 12 bases are a match to TRBD2. V shed 4 bases and J 2 bases; nucleotides not matched to a gene: 4. This CDR3 spans 15 amino acids. Germline values: CDR1 SGHDT, CDR2 YYEEEE. CDR3 bases read: TGTGCCAGCAGCGTCCTAGCGGGAGGGACCTACGAG. Its translation: CASSVLAGGTYE. The whole CDR3 protein reads CASSVLAGGTYEQYF.

This clone was counted only a few times. This CDR3 is CSAKLAGVETQYF. The CDR3 bases that were read are TGCAGTGCGAAACTAGCGGGAGTGGAGACC. V is TRBV20-1 and J is TRBJ2-5, with 11 bases lining up with TRBD2. The read ends 3 residues before the CDR3 terminus; that terminus is restored from the germline J gene. This CDR3 spans 13 amino acids. V lost 6 bases, J lost 5 bases, and 5 bases stayed unmatched. The germline V gene has CDR1 DFQATT and CDR2 SNEGSKA (reference sequence).

For this clone: Germline and junction disagree at one end, which may indicate a read error. The read stops 3 residues short of the end of the CDR3; the missing end is completed from the germline J gene. V usage is TRBV7-9 and J usage is TRBJ2-7, with D possibly TRBD1 on 5 matching bases. Germline V gene lookup returns CDR1 SEHNR and CDR2 FQNEAQ (reference sequence). The CDR3 contains 13 residues. The CDR3 loop reads CSSSFEGAYEQYF. CDR3 DNA, as far as it was read: TGTTCCAGCAGCTTCGAAGGGGCCTACGAG. Full variable domain (outside the CDR3, taken from reference TRBV7-9 and TRBJ2-7): DTGVSQNPRHKITKRGQNVTFRCDPISEHNRLYWYRQTLGQGPEFLTYFQNEAQLEKSRLLSDRFSAERPKGSFSTLEIQRTEQGDSAMYLCSSSFEGAYEQYFGPGTRLTVT.

This clone has at least ten counts. The read ends 3 residues before the CDR3 terminus; that terminus is restored from the germline J gene. The chain joins TRBV11-2 to TRBJ1-1, with D uncertain. In germline, CDR1 is SGHAT, CDR2 FQNNGV. This CDR3 is 13 amino acids long. The ends were cut back, 0 bases at V and 1 base at J, with 3 bases in the middle. The part of the CDR3 DNA that was read is TGTGCCAGCAGCTTAGATCAGAACACTGAA. Its translation is CASSLDQNTE. The CDR3, in full, reads CASSLDQNTEAFF.

Concerning this clone itself: The CDR3 extends 3 residues past the end of the read, so its final part is completed from the germline J gene. The V call is TRBV2, the J call TRBJ1-5, with 8 bases fitting TRBD1. Germline lookup yields CDR1 SNHLY and CDR2 FYNNEI. Trimming took 5 bases from V and 7 from J; bases not matched to a gene: 1. This CDR3 region has 12 residues. The sequenced part of the CDR3 DNA is TGTGCCAGCAGTTCAGGGGGCCAGCCC. It yields the protein CASSSGGQP. The whole CDR3 sequence is CASSSGGQPQHF.

This clone was recorded many times. The read is 3 residues too short to cover the CDR3 end, so that end is filled in from the germline J gene. The chain carries TRBV5-1 and TRBJ2-3; a possible D gene is TRBD1 (6 bases). This CDR3 region has 15 residues. CDR1 is SGHRS, CDR2 YFSETQ, per germline. The germline V and J ends were trimmed by 4 bases and 2 bases, with 14 bases remaining between them. CDR3 DNA, as far as it was read: TGCGCCAGCAGCAGGGACATCGGGGACACAGATACG. It translates to CASSRDIGDTDT. The entire CDR3 protein is CASSRDIGDTDTQYF.

This clone has a handful of counts. The read finishes 3 residues shy of the CDR3 end, and the germline J gene is used to complete it. V gene TRBV18 combines with J gene TRBJ1-6, with D tentatively TRBD1 (6 bases). The V and J ends lost 3 bases and 0 bases respectively, with 12 bases between them. Germline V gene sequence: CDR1 KGHSH, CDR2 LQKENI. The CDR3 totals 17 residues. Incomplete CDR3 DNA: TGTGCCAGCTCACCGATTCAGGGGAGCTCCTATAATTCACCC. Encoded protein: CASSPIQGSSYNSP. The complete CDR3 protein is CASSPIQGSSYNSPLHF. Drawing the rest from reference TRBV18 and TRBJ1-6, the complete variable domain is NAGVMQNPRHLVRRRGQEARLRCSPMKGHSHVYWYRQLPEEGLKFMVYLQKENIIDESGMPKERFSAEFPKEGPSILRIQQVVRGDSAAYFCASSPIQGSSYNSPLHFGNGTRLTVT.

This clone was detected only a few times. Sequencing ends 3 residues short of the CDR3 end; the germline J gene provides the rest. This chain links TRBV19 with TRBJ1-6; 7 positions match TRBD1. Germline CDR1 reads LNHDA; CDR2 reads SQIVND (reference sequence). There are 15 residues in the CDR3. The J segment lost 8 bases and the V segment lost 5 bases, leaving 9 bases of the junction unmatched. The CDR3 loop reads CASSGDSWADSPLHF. The CDR3 DNA, read in part, is TGTGCCAGTAGTGGGGACAGCTGGGCGGATTCACCC.

This clone was seen at least ten times. Read data end 3 residues before the CDR3 end; the end is taken from the germline J gene. V is TRBV11-2 and J is TRBJ2-1; D may be TRBD1 (6 bases). CDR1 SGHAT and CDR2 FQNNGV come from the germline V gene. The CDR3 is made up of 15 amino acids. The V end lost 1 base, the J end lost 4 bases, and 11 bases lay between the germline ends. Incomplete CDR3 DNA: TGTGCCAGCAGCTTAGTACTAGGGGGATACAATGAG. This codes for CASSLVLGGYNE. The full CDR3 protein is CASSLVLGGYNEQFF. The whole variable domain, filled in from reference TRBV11-2 and TRBJ2-1, reads EAGVAQSPRYKIIEKRQSVAFWCNPISGHATLYWYQQILGQGPKLLIQFQNNGVVDDSQLPKDRFSAERLKGVDSTLKIQPAKLEDSAVYLCASSLVLGGYNEQFFGPGTRLTVL.

This clone showed up just a few times. Read sequence stops 3 residues before the CDR3 end, and the germline J gene provides the missing end. The rearrangement links TRBV19 to TRBJ2-5, with D possibly being TRBD1 (6 bases). Germline V gives CDR1 LNHDA, CDR2 SQIVND (reference sequence). Trimming removed 4 bases from V and 4 bases from J, with 19 bases in between. The CDR3 consists of 16 residues. The CDR3 loop reads CASSSRQAPLGETQYF. The DNA read from the CDR3 is TGTGCCAGTAGTAGCCGACAGGCGCCCCTTGGAGAGACC.

The sample holds a few counts of this clone. The read finishes 3 residues shy of the CDR3 end, and the germline J gene is used to complete it. The chain recombines TRBV7-9 with TRBJ1-2; 7 nucleotides align to TRBD1. Per the germline V gene, CDR1 is SEHNR and CDR2 is FQNEAQ (reference sequence). The ends lost 6 bases at V and 5 bases at J; junction bases unmatched: 9. This CDR3 has 14 residues. Partial CDR3 DNA: TGTGCCAGCAGAAAAGGACAGGAGTCTTATGGC. Translated: CASRKGQESYG. The entire CDR3 reads CASRKGQESYGYTF.

In the case of this clone: The sequenced fragment ends 3 residues before the CDR3 boundary, so the rest is inferred from the germline J gene. The genes are TRBV2 and TRBJ1-1, with a weak D call TRBD1 (6 bases). V was clipped by 2 bases and J by 3 bases, with 10 bases between them. Germline V gene sequence: CDR1 SNHLY, CDR2 FYNNEI. There are 14 residues in the CDR3. Partial CDR3 DNA: TGTGCCAGCAGTGAACAGGGGTGGGACACTGAA. This encodes CASSEQGWDTE. The full CDR3 reads CASSEQGWDTEAFF.

As regards this clone: The read ends 3 residues before the CDR3 terminus; that terminus is restored from the germline J gene. The same CDR3 also results from other DNA sequences found in this sample. The V gene is TRBV7-9, the J gene TRBJ1-1, with TRBD1 as a possible D gene (6 bases). Germline V gene sequence: CDR1 SEHNR, CDR2 FQNEAQ (reference sequence). The CDR3 extends over 15 amino acids. V was trimmed by 1 base and J by 6 bases, leaving 15 bases between them. CDR3 DNA (partial): TGTGCCAGCAGCTTAGGGTCAGGGGCCCTTTCTGAA. Its protein product is CASSLGSGALSE. The whole CDR3 protein reads CASSLGSGALSEAFF.

This clone was seen only a few times. Coverage ceases 3 residues before the CDR3 finishes, and the germline J gene fills in the end. The rearrangement links TRBV6-2 or TRBV6-3 to TRBJ2-7; TRBD2 matches at 8 bases. The CDR3 spans 15 residues. V lost 1 base to trimming and J lost 0 bases; unmatched junction nucleotides: 2. Germline V CDR1 and CDR2: MNHEY, SVGEGT. CDR3 region: CASSYLTSASYEQYF. The covered CDR3 bases are TGTGCCAGCAGTTACTTGACTAGCGCCTCCTACGAG.

Details on this clone: The CDR3 goes on 3 residues after the read ends, and that part is filled in from the germline J gene. The chain recombines TRBV13 with TRBJ2-1, with TRBD1 matching 9 bases. V gave up 1 base and J gave up 4 bases; unmatched junction bases: 11. Germline CDR1 reads PRHDT; CDR2 reads FYEKMQ (reference sequence). This CDR3 comprises 18 residues. The DNA read from the CDR3 is TGTGCCAGCAGCTTAGTGACAGCCGGGACAGGGAGGTACAATGAG. It yields the protein CASSLVTAGTGRYNE. The full CDR3 protein reads CASSLVTAGTGRYNEQFF.

This clone has only a few counts. The read finishes 3 residues shy of the CDR3 end, and the germline J gene is used to complete it. V and J are TRBV2 and TRBJ2-3; perhaps TRBD2 as D (6 bases). The CDR3 extends over 15 amino acids. Trimming removed 7 bases from V and 3 bases from J, with 17 bases in between. Germline-derived CDR1 and CDR2 are SNHLY and FYNNEI. CDR3 protein: CASKGSGGGTDTQYF. CDR3 DNA (partial): TGTGCCAGCAAGGGTAGCGGAGGCGGAACAGATACG.

By sample fraction, this clone is medium-sized. The observed sequence ends 3 residues before the CDR3 terminus, with the missing tail filled in from the germline J gene. The V call is TRBV20-1, the J call TRBJ2-1, with D perhaps TRBD1 (7 bases). Deletions cut 8 bases from V and 7 bases from J, with 21 bases between. From germline, CDR1 is DFQATT and CDR2 SNEGSKA (reference sequence). The CDR3 totals 14 residues. The covered CDR3 bases are TGCAGTAAAGCCGGGACATCAGGGGGGAATGAG. Amino acid sequence: CSKAGTSGGNE. The full CDR3 is CSKAGTSGGNEQFF.

Worth noting for this clone: The read halts 3 residues ahead of the CDR3 end, with the missing end drawn from the germline J gene. V usage is TRBV19 and J usage is TRBJ1-4; possible D gene TRBD1, 6 bases. This CDR3 region has 14 residues. Trimming took off 6 bases at V and 8 bases at J, with 16 bases between the two ends. Germline V gene lookup returns CDR1 LNHDA and CDR2 SQIVND (reference sequence). CDR3 amino acids: CASRSGTPREKLFF. The part of the CDR3 DNA that was read is TGTGCCAGTAGATCCGGGACACCGCGGGAAAAA.

This clone occurred a few times. This chain's CDR3 is CASSLDVSYEQYF. The DNA read from the CDR3 is TGTGCCAGCAGCTTAGATGTCAGCTACGAG. The rearrangement joins TRBV7-9 to TRBJ2-7; D gene uncertain. The read finishes 3 residues shy of the CDR3 end, and the germline J gene is used to complete it. Looked up from germline, CDR1 is SEHNR and CDR2 is FQNEAQ (reference sequence). CDR3 length: 13 residues. V lost 1 base and J lost 3, with 7 bases in between.

This clone was counted ten times or more. The read halts 3 residues ahead of the CDR3 end, with the missing end drawn from the germline J gene. The J gene is TRBJ2-7, the V gene TRBV18; a possible D gene is TRBD2 (6 bases). Trimming removed 0 bases from V and 4 bases from J, with 13 bases in between. CDR3 size: 15 residues. From germline, CDR1 is KGHSH and CDR2 LQKENI. CDR3 amino acids: CASSPPGDLGYEQYF. The CDR3 bases that were read are TGTGCCAGCTCACCACCGGGGGACTTGGGGTACGAG.